This entry lists 12 T cell receptor beta chains sequenced from one sample in a study of blood T cell repertoires in COVID-19. Here immunoSEQ multiplex PCR was the method, and the copy in TCRdb shows in-frame clones only, minus some. The table lists about 220,000 clones, about 80% of them singletons. Input material: peripheral blood. The receptors come from a woman aged 30 to 39 who had recovered from COVID-19.

The chain employs TRBV5-8 and TRBJ2-1; no firm D call. Trimming took 0 bases from V and 8 from J, leaving 12 bases between them. The length of the CDR3 is 14 residues. CDR1 SGHTS and CDR2 YDEGEE come from the germline V gene. DNA for the CDR3: TGTGCCAGCAGCTTGGGACGGAGCTGGGATGAGCAGTTCTTC. It is translated as CASSLGRSWDEQFF.

This clone occurred once. The chain recombines TRBV5-4 with TRBJ2-2; 9 bases are a match to TRBD2. Germline values: CDR1 SGHNT, CDR2 YYREEE (reference sequence). With 4 bases clipped from V and 2 bases from J, the junction kept 6 bases outside the gene matches. CDR3 length: 16 residues. The CDR3 protein is CASSVLAGANTGELFF. CDR3 coding DNA: TGTGCCAGCAGCGTACTAGCGGGCGCTAACACCGGGGAGCTGTTTTTT. Together with reference TRBV5-4 and TRBJ2-2, the CDR3 gives the full variable domain: ETGVTQSPTHLIKTRGQQVTLRCSSQSGHNTVSWYQQALGQGPQFIFQYYREEENGRGNFPPRFSGLQFPNYSSELNVNALELDDSALYLCASSVLAGANTGELFFGEGSRLTVL.

The chain carries TRBV7-3 and TRBJ2-1; 12 positions match TRBD2. Germline CDR1 reads SGHTA; CDR2 reads FQGTGA. The CDR3 runs to 15 residues. Unmatched junction bases numbered 5, after V lost 5 bases and J lost 6 bases. The CDR3 DNA follows: TGTGCCAGCAGCCCGACTAGCGGGAGTGGCAATGAGCAGTTCTTC. Translating gives CASSPTSGSGNEQFF. Full variable domain (missing parts from reference TRBV7-3 and TRBJ2-1): GAGVSQTPSNKVTEKGKYVELRCDPISGHTALYWYRQSLGQGPEFLIYFQGTGAADDSGLPNDRFFAVRPEGSVSTLKIQRTERGDSAVYLCASSPTSGSGNEQFFGPGTRLTVL.

This sequence joins TRBV19 and TRBJ1-1, with D tentatively TRBD1 (6 bases). Trimming stripped 5 bases from V and 3 bases from J, with 16 bases between. The CDR3 has 15 residues. The germline CDR1 and CDR2 sequences are LNHDA and SQIVND (reference sequence). CDR3 bases: TGTGCCAGTAGTTGGGCAGAGGGGGTGGACACTGAAGCTTTCTTT. Its protein product is CASSWAEGVDTEAFF.

CDR3 nucleotide sequence: TGCGCCAGCAGTGCTCAAACAGGGGGAATATACGAGCAGTACTTC. It specifies CASSAQTGGIYEQYF. The chain is built from TRBV10-2 and TRBJ2-7, with 8 bases that match TRBD1. The CDR3 runs 15 residues. Germline CDR1 is WSHSY and CDR2 is SAAADI. V was pared by 4 bases and J by 4 bases, with 9 bases of the junction left unmatched.

This CDR3 is CASSPRVQGDGTGELFF. DNA of the CDR3: TGCGCCAGCAGCCCGAGGGTACAGGGTGACGGCACCGGGGAGCTGTTTTTT. The gene calls are TRBV5-1 and TRBJ2-2, with D possibly TRBD1 on 6 matching bases. This CDR3 contains 17 residues. Germline loops: CDR1 SGHRS, CDR2 YFSETQ. V lost 4 bases and J lost 4, with 20 bases in between.

The chain links TRBV6-5 to TRBJ1-1; 7 positions match TRBD1. The CDR3 has 14 amino acids. The trim removed 4 bases at V and 5 bases at J, leaving 7 bases unmatched. Germline loops: CDR1 MNHEY, CDR2 SVGAGI. The CDR3 protein is CASSWQGVGTEAFF. CDR3 sequence (DNA): TGTGCCAGCAGTTGGCAGGGGGTCGGAACTGAAGCTTTCTTT.

This chain connects TRBV5-5 to TRBJ2-1; 9 bases match TRBD2. Germline V CDR1 and CDR2: SGHKS, YYEKEE (reference sequence). J gave up 3 bases and V 4 bases, and 5 bases lay outside the gene matches. CDR3 length equals 15 residues. The CDR3 DNA reads TGTGCCAGCAGCCACCGGACTAGCGACTACAATGAGCAGTTCTTC. It codes for CASSHRTSDYNEQFF.

The chain joins TRBV28 to TRBJ1-2; D may be TRBD1 (5 bases). The CDR3 is made up of 12 amino acids. The V gene's germline CDR1 is MDHEN and CDR2 SYDVKM. The CDR3 reads CGCSGETYGYTF. The CDR3 region has the DNA TGTGGCTGTTCGGGGGAGACCTATGGCTACACCTTC.

The V gene is TRBV19, the J gene TRBJ2-3; D might be TRBD1 (8 bases). CDR3 length equals 16 residues. CDR1 and CDR2 (germline): LNHDA, SQIVND (reference sequence). Trimming left V 9 bases short and J 2 bases short, with 21 bases between. The DNA of the CDR3 is TGTGCCAGCACCGGCGGACAGGGACTACCCACAGATACGCAGTATTTT. Protein sequence: CASTGGQGLPTDTQYF.

This chain uses TRBV25-1 with TRBJ2-1; 7 nucleotides agree with TRBD2. This CDR3 has 15 amino acids. Unmatched junction bases numbered 9, after V lost 3 bases and J lost 7 bases. From germline, CDR1 is MGHDK and CDR2 SYGVNS. The CDR3 nucleotides are TGTGCCAGCAGTGATCGACTAGCTGCGAGGAATGAGCAGTTCTTC. It encodes CASSDRLAARNEQFF.

This sequence joins TRBV14 and TRBJ2-7, with 7 nucleotides matching TRBD1. The CDR3 runs 12 residues. Trimming cost V 4 bases and J 4 bases; bases outside gene matches: 1. Germline CDR1 reads SGHDN; CDR2 reads FVKESK. The CDR3 protein is CASSPGGYEQYF. The CDR3 DNA is TGTGCCAGCAGCCCAGGGGGATACGAGCAGTACTTC.